The sample holds one count of the clone carrying this T cell receptor (beta chain). This entry comes from a study of blood T cell repertoires in COVID-19. Data came from immunoSEQ multiplex PCR; TCRdb stores just in-frame clones and leaves some out. The table has just under 40,000 clones, 79% seen once; the top ten hold around 20%. This CDR3 has 13 residues. Germline V gene data show CDR1 as SGHKS and CDR2 as YYEKEE (reference sequence). Trimming cost V 0 bases and J 9 bases; bases outside gene matches: 6. The receptor was derived from an older man with acute or convalescent COVID-19. Sequenced sample: peripheral blood. The chain has TRBV5-5 and TRBJ2-7; 7 nucleotides line up with TRBD1. The CDR3 reads CASSLVQGVVQYF. CDR3 bases: TGTGCCAGCAGCTTGGTCCAGGGGGTCGTGCAGTACTTC.